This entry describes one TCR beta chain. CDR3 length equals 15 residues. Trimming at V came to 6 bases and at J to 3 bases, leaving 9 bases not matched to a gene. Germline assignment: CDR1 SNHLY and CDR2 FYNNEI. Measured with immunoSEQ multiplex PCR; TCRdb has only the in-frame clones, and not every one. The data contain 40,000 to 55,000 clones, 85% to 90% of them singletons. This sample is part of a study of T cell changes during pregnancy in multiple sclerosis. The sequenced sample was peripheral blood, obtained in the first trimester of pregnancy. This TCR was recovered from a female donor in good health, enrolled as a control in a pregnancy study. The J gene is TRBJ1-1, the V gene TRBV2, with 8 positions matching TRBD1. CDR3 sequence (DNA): TGTGCCAGCAGAAGCGGACAGGGTAGCGACACTGAAGCTTTCTTT. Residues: CASRSGQGSDTEAFF.